Following are 25 T cell receptor beta chains from one sample sequenced in a study of T cell repertoires in cytomegalovirus infection. TCRdb reanalysed the reads using MiXCR and keeps one entry per CDR3 protein. The sample yields a few hundred thousand distinct CDR3 sequences, about 20% seen once. No antigen is known for these receptors. The sequences come from cultured PBMCs, collected from culture after CMV antigen stimulation. The source of these receptors is a human donor in good health (CMV status not recorded). Some clones in this sample may be carry-over from other donors' samples.

The chain uses TRBV29-1 and TRBJ1-2; 10 nucleotides line up with TRBD1. Germline CDR1 and CDR2: SQVTM and ANQGSEA. The V segment lost 5 bases and the J segment 6 bases; nucleotides outside the gene matches: 3. The CDR3 consists of 12 residues. CDR3 bases: TGCAGCGTTTCGACAGGGGGCGATGGCTACACCTTC. Translating gives CSVSTGGDGYTF.

The gene calls are TRBV11-3 and TRBJ2-1, with TRBD2 matching over 8 bases. Germline V lookup: CDR1 SGHNT, CDR2 YENEEA. This CDR3 comprises 15 residues. V was clipped by 5 bases and J by 2 bases; unmatched bases: 5. CDR3 loop: CASSRGTRAYNEQFF. CDR3 nucleotide sequence: TGTGCCAGCAGCCGCGGGACTAGAGCCTACAATGAGCAGTTCTTC.

The chain joins TRBV6-6 to TRBJ2-1, with 14 bases lining up with TRBD2. The CDR3 loop spans 16 amino acids. The junction had 11 bases not matched to a gene; V was cut back by 7 bases and J by 9 bases. The germline V gene encodes CDR1 MNHNY and CDR2 SVGAGI (reference sequence). CDR3: CASNPPGTSGRGEQFF. The CDR3 DNA reads as TGTGCCAGCAATCCCCCCGGGACTAGCGGGAGAGGTGAGCAGTTCTTC.

This clonotype was counted ten times or more. V usage is TRBV7-6 and J usage is TRBJ2-3, with 13 nucleotides matching TRBD2. The ends lost 5 bases at V and 5 bases at J; junction bases unmatched: 7. The CDR3 is 16 amino acids. Germline V lookup: CDR1 SGHVS, CDR2 FNYEAQ. The chain's CDR3 is CASSPRLAGGVDTQYF. CDR3 sequence (DNA): TGTGCCAGCAGCCCCCGACTAGCGGGAGGAGTAGATACGCAGTATTTT.

The J gene is TRBJ1-3, the V gene TRBV7-9, with a weak D call TRBD1 (6 bases). V was trimmed by 6 bases and J by 0 bases, leaving 9 bases between them. Germline CDR1 reads SEHNR; CDR2 reads FQNEAQ (reference sequence). This CDR3 is built from 14 residues. CDR3 nucleotide sequence: TGTGCCAGCAGAGACAGGAACTCTGGAAACACCATATATTTT. Its translation: CASRDRNSGNTIYF.

The chain links TRBV7-8 to TRBJ2-3; D perhaps matches TRBD1 (5 bases). Germline V CDR1 and CDR2: SGHVS, FQNEAQ. Trimming stripped 5 bases from V and 0 bases from J, with 15 bases between. This CDR3 spans 16 amino acids. The CDR3 sequence is CASSPFPRGSTDTQYF. CDR3 nucleotides: TGTGCCAGCAGCCCATTCCCAAGGGGAAGCACAGATACGCAGTATTTT.

A word on this clonotype: An end of the junction does not agree with germline; a read error may underlie this. The CDR3 DNA is TGTGCTAGCAGCTTAGGATTAGGGGCATCCGAGGACCGATACTATAACTATGGCTACACCTTC. Translating gives CASSLGLGASEDRYYNYGYTF. This sequence joins TRBV7-7 and TRBJ1-2; TRBD1 might be the D (5 bases). Germline V lookup: CDR1 SSHAT, CDR2 FNYEAQ (reference sequence). The CDR3 totals 21 residues.

The V gene is TRBV4-3, the J gene TRBJ2-1, with D unresolved. Trimming pared 0 bases from V and 5 bases from J, leaving 5 bases between. Germline assignment: CDR1 LGHNA and CDR2 YSLEER. The CDR3 covers 13 residues. CDR3 sequence: CASSQDRHNEQFF. The CDR3 region has the DNA TGCGCCAGCAGCCAAGATAGGCACAATGAGCAGTTCTTC.

This clonotype was counted many times. The chain employs TRBV7-8 and TRBJ2-3; possibly TRBD1 for D (5 bases). The CDR3 sequence is 13 residues long. The V end lost 6 bases, the J end lost 2 bases, and 9 bases lay between the germline ends. Looked up from germline, CDR1 is SGHVS and CDR2 is FQNEAQ. CDR3 in amino acids: CASRQEITDTQYF. The CDR3, as DNA: TGTGCCAGCAGACAGGAAATCACAGATACGCAGTATTTT.

The chain is built from TRBV6-5 and TRBJ1-5; D gene ambiguous. The CDR3 contains 15 residues. Trimming shortened V by 0 bases and J by 0 bases, and 6 bases separated the two germline ends. In germline, CDR1 is MNHEY, CDR2 SVGAGI. The CDR3 loop is CASSYSGISNQPQHF. CDR3 in DNA: TGTGCCAGCAGTTACTCGGGGATTAGCAATCAGCCCCAGCATTTT.

The sample holds many counts of this clonotype. The gene calls are TRBV7-2 and TRBJ1-5; D remains unclear. Germline CDR1 is SGHTA and CDR2 is FQGNSA. The CDR3 sequence is 14 residues long. V lost 1 base and J lost 0, with 4 bases in between. The CDR3 nucleotides are TGTGCCAGCAGCTTAGTATATAGCAATCAGCCCCAGCATTTT. This sequence encodes CASSLVYSNQPQHF.

This clonotype has just a few counts. This chain connects TRBV2 to TRBJ2-2, with 9 bases fitting TRBD1. V lost 7 bases to trimming and J lost 3 bases; unmatched junction nucleotides: 6. CDR1 SNHLY and CDR2 FYNNEI come from the germline V gene. This CDR3 is built from 15 residues. The CDR3 is CASNPDRGDTGELFF. DNA for the CDR3: TGTGCCAGCAATCCGGACAGGGGAGACACCGGGGAGCTGTTTTTT. Variable domain in full (rest from reference TRBV2 and TRBJ2-2): EPEVTQTPSHQVTQMGQEVILRCVPISNHLYFYWYRQILGQKVEFLVSFYNNEISEKSEIFDDQFSVERPDGSNFTLKIRSTKLEDSAMYFCASNPDRGDTGELFFGEGSRLTVL.

The sample holds many counts of this clonotype. The V call is TRBV7-2, the J call TRBJ2-1; tentatively, D is TRBD1 (6 bases). V dropped 1 base and J dropped 3 bases, with 10 bases sitting between them. The CDR3 spans 15 residues. The germline CDR1 and CDR2 sequences are SGHTA and FQGNSA. The CDR3 here is CASSLGGGFYNEQFF. The CDR3 coding sequence is TGTGCCAGCAGCTTAGGAGGGGGATTCTACAATGAGCAGTTCTTC.

This clonotype appeared many times. The chain uses TRBV7-9 and TRBJ2-7; D may be TRBD1 (6 bases). V lost 3 bases and J lost 2, with 11 bases in between. The CDR3 consists of 14 residues. Germline V CDR1 and CDR2: SEHNR, FQNEAQ (reference sequence). The CDR3 coding sequence is TGTGCCAGCAGCTTCGGGACACCTCCCTACGAGCAGTACTTC. Its translation: CASSFGTPPYEQYF.

As to this clonotype: A much bigger clone sits one base away, suggesting this may be a read error. The V call is TRBV7-2, the J call TRBJ2-5, with a possible D match to TRBD2 (5 bases). The CDR3 contains 14 residues. V lost 7 bases and J 1 base, leaving 13 bases between the germline ends. Germline CDR1 reads SGHTA; CDR2 reads FQGNSA. CDR3 sequence: CASNPSGIQETQYF. The CDR3 DNA reads as TGTGCCAGCAACCCCTCGGGGATCCAAGAGACCCAGTACTTC.

There are a few counts of this clonotype. The rearrangement joins TRBV20-1 to TRBJ2-5, with D tentatively TRBD1 (5 bases). Germline CDR1 reads DFQATT; CDR2 reads SNEGSKA (reference sequence). Trimming took 5 bases from V and 4 from J, leaving 17 bases between them. There are 14 residues in the CDR3. CDR3 coding DNA: TGCAGTGCTGGACCTCAGGGTGTTGGAGAGACCCAGTACTTC. Protein sequence: CSAGPQGVGETQYF.

The chain has TRBV7-9 and TRBJ1-1, with 7 bases that match TRBD1. Germline-derived CDR1 and CDR2 are SEHNR and FQNEAQ (reference sequence). This CDR3 is 16 amino acids long. The J segment lost 1 base and the V segment lost 1 base, leaving 6 bases of the junction unmatched. The CDR3 coding sequence is TGTGCCAGCAGCTTAGACCCCCCAGGGGGGAACACTGAAGCTTTCTTT. Translating gives CASSLDPPGGNTEAFF.

The chain uses TRBV12-5 and TRBJ2-1, with 9 nucleotides matching TRBD1. V trimming: 5 bases; J trimming: 6 bases; junction bases outside the gene matches: 11. The CDR3 is 16 residues long. Germline loops: CDR1 LGHNT, CDR2 FRNRAP. CDR3 nucleotides: TGTGCTAGTGGTCTCTCCGGGACAGGGCTTTTCAATGAGCAGTTCTTC. Protein sequence: CASGLSGTGLFNEQFF.

The chain recombines TRBV10-3 with TRBJ2-5, with 8 bases fitting TRBD1. Trimming at V came to 4 bases and at J to 6 bases, leaving 19 bases not matched to a gene. The germline CDR1 and CDR2 sequences are ENHRY and SYGVKD. The CDR3 is made up of 18 amino acids. The CDR3 DNA is TGTGCCATCAGTGTCAGTCCCCTTAGGGGGACAGGTATACAGACCCAGTACTTC. It is translated as CAISVSPLRGTGIQTQYF.

This rearrangement joins TRBV6-2 or TRBV6-3 to TRBJ2-4; 9 nucleotides align to TRBD1. Germline-derived CDR1 and CDR2 are MNHEY and SVGEGT. J was trimmed by 6 bases and V by 6 bases; bases with no gene match: 9. The CDR3 is 15 residues long. The DNA for the CDR3 is TGTGCCAGCAGCGGACCCGGGACAGGGAGAAACATTCAGTACTTC. It is translated as CASSGPGTGRNIQYF.

There are a few counts of this clonotype. The chain carries TRBV10-3 and TRBJ1-2; TRBD1 agrees at 8 bases. This CDR3 spans 16 amino acids. V shed 0 bases and J 8 bases; nucleotides not matched to a gene: 11. Germline V gene sequence: CDR1 ENHRY, CDR2 SYGVKD. CDR3 sequence reads: CAISESAQTGAEGYTF. The CDR3 coding sequence is TGTGCCATCAGTGAGTCCGCCCAGACAGGGGCCGAGGGCTACACCTTC.

This clonotype has more than one count but fewer than ten. The chain carries TRBV15 and TRBJ2-6; D ambiguous. V dropped 0 bases and J dropped 1 base, with 1 base sitting between them. Germline lookup yields CDR1 LNHNV and CDR2 YYDKDF (reference sequence). The CDR3 runs to 14 residues. The DNA of the CDR3 is TGTGCCACCAGCAGAGATTCTGGGGCCAACGTCCTGACTTTC. Translated: CATSRDSGANVLTF. The complete variable domain, with remaining parts taken from reference TRBV15 and TRBJ2-6, reads DAMVIQNPRYQVTQFGKPVTLSCSQTLNHNVMYWYQQKSSQAPKLLFHYYDKDFNNEADTPDNFQSRRPNTSFCFLDIRSPGLGDTAMYLCATSRDSGANVLTFGAGSRLTVL.

This clonotype was detected once. This sequence joins TRBV28 and TRBJ2-5; 8 nucleotides line up with TRBD1. CDR3 length: 14 amino acids. Germline values: CDR1 MDHEN, CDR2 SYDVKM. The ends lost 6 bases at V and 5 bases at J; junction bases unmatched: 8. CDR3 amino acids: CASSIQGVEETQYF. For the CDR3, the DNA is TGTGCCAGCAGCATACAGGGGGTTGAGGAGACCCAGTACTTC.

This clonotype was detected many times. The chain links TRBV7-2 to TRBJ2-7, with D perhaps being TRBD1 or TRBD2 (7 bases each). The CDR3 runs 15 residues. Germline values: CDR1 SGHTA, CDR2 FQGNSA. V lost 1 base and J lost 0, with 10 bases in between. CDR3 protein: CASSLGRGGSYEQYF. CDR3 coding DNA: TGTGCCAGCAGCTTAGGCAGGGGGGGCTCCTACGAGCAGTACTTC.

This clonotype was observed at least ten times. The chain couples TRBV6-1 to TRBJ2-7; TRBD1 might be the D (6 bases). The CDR3 is 15 amino acids. Per germline, CDR1 MNHNS and CDR2 SASEGT. The V gene lost 6 bases and the J gene lost 1 base, with 16 bases spanning the gap. CDR3 residues: CASRDVQGSSYEQYF. CDR3 DNA: TGTGCCAGCAGGGACGTACAGGGTTCGTCCTACGAGCAGTACTTC.